Here is one T cell receptor beta chain with its context. This record comes from a study of blood T cell repertoires in COVID-19. Looked up from germline, CDR1 is SGDLS and CDR2 is YYNGEE. Trimming cost V 4 bases and J 3 bases, with 12 bases left between them. The CDR3 is 14 amino acids. Participants' reported clinical history set cohort assignment. The method was immunoSEQ multiplex PCR; TCRdb's version includes in-frame clones alone and lacks a portion of them. The repertoire consists of approximately 250,000 clones, with 75% to 90% occurring once and the leading ten covering approximately 4%. The sequenced sample was PBMCs or T cells enriched from blood (not recorded which). This sequence was found in a woman under 40 with acute COVID-19. This chain links TRBV9 with TRBJ2-3, with D possibly matching TRBD2 (6 bases). CDR3 region: CASSPLGGTDTQYF. The CDR3 DNA sequence: TGTGCCAGCAGCCCTCTCGGGGGAACAGATACGCAGTATTTT.